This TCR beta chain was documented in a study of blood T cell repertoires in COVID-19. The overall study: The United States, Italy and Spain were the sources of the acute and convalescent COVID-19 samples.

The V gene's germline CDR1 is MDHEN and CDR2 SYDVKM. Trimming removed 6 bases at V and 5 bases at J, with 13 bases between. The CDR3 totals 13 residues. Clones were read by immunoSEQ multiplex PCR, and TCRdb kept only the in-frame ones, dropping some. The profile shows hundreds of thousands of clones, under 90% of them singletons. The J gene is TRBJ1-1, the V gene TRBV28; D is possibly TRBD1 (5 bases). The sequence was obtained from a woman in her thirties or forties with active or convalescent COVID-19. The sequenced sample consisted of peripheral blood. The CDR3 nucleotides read TGTGCCAGCAGCCCGGGGGGTTGGACTGAAGCTTTCTTT. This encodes CASSPGGWTEAFF.